Included here is one TCR beta chain sequence, with context. Its antigen is not known. Unique molecular identifiers were built into the TCR beta cDNA libraries. The authors obtained 400,000 to 600,000 cDNA molecules from approximately 1 to 10 million T cells. TCRdb re-analysed the PCR reads in MiXCR, keeping a single row per CDR3 protein. The sample includes 650,000 to 900,000 distinct CDR3 sequences, 46% seen only once; the top ten take roughly 4.9%. The data derive from a study of post-analysis software for immune sequencing data. General study findings and limits: F measure showed strong co-clustering of same-batch samples. Patients had higher frequencies than controls of five or six TRBV segments, including TRBV5-6, TRBV5-1 and TRBV20-1. Compared with controls, patients showed significantly lower normalized Chao1 diversity.

Germline lookup yields CDR1 SQVTM and CDR2 ANQGSEA. The CDR3 runs to 14 residues. The chain recombines TRBV29-1 with TRBJ2-7; unclear D gene. The DNA matches TRBJ2-5 better at its end, which makes the J call doubtful. The sequencing sample was made of blood. The receptor comes from a girl aged 10-17 years with multiple sclerosis. The CDR3 loop reads CSVEGDWGWETQYF. The CDR3 coding sequence is TGCAGCGTTGAAGGGGATTGGGGATGGGAGACCCAGTACTTC.